The entry below gives a single T cell receptor beta chain sequence along with its context. These data belong to a study of OX40 agonist ivuxolimab in advanced cancers. The CDR3 contains 13 residues. This table comes from immunoSEQ multiplex PCR, and its TCRdb copy is limited to in-frame clones, with some not included. The sample has 25,000 to 40,000 clones, roughly 81% seen once; the top ten hold about 22%. This clonotype originated in an adult with an advanced solid tumor such as melanoma, head and neck, liver or kidney cancer. The source was CD4+ or CD8+ T cells sorted from blood, collected in a trial of the OX40 agonist ivuxolimab. The chain employs TRBV21-1 and TRBJ2-7; the table's D call, TRBD1, has no DNA check behind it. TRBV21-1 is classified as a pseudogene. CDR3 nucleotide sequence: TGTGCCAGCACTAGGGGCAGCTCCTACGAGCAGTACTTC. It codes for CASTRGSSYEQYF.